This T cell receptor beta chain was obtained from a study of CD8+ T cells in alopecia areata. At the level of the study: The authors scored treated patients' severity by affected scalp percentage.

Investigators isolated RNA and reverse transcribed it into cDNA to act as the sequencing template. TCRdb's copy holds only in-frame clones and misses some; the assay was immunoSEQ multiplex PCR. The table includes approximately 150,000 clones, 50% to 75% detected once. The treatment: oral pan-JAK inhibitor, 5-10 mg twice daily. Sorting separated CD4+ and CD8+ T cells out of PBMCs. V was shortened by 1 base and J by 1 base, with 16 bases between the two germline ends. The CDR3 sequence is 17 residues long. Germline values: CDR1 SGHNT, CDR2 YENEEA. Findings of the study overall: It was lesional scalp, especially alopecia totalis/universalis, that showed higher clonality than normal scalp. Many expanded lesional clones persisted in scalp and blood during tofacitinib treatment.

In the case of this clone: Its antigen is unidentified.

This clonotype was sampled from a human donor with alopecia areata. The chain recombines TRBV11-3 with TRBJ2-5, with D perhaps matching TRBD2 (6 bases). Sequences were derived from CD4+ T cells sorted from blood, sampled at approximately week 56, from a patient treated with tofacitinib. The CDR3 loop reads CASSLGAGLSVQETQYF. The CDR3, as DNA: TGTGCCAGCAGCTTAGGGGCGGGACTTAGCGTCCAAGAGACCCAGTACTTC.